The rows below give T cell receptor beta chains drawn from one sample of a study of Graves' ophthalmopathy and Graves' hyperthyroidism. TCRdb called the multiplex PCR reads again in MiXCR, with one record for every CDR3 protein. Counted here are 400,000 to 450,000 distinct CDR3 sequences, 21% occurring once; the ten biggest clones make up 2.5% to 3.5%. Sequenced: peripheral blood. These receptors came from a woman under 30 with stable Graves' hyperthyroidism. Each CDR3 is given with its conserved first and last residue. Each record gives: clone size, J gene, V gene, D gene, CDR3 DNA, CDR3 protein. The D gene is left open where the match is weak. Clone sizes are given selectively: once, few, many, or a class where the clone is expanded.

- TRBJ2-7 TRBV9 TRBD2 TGTGCCAGCAGCGTTAGCGGGGCTTACGAGCAGTACTTC CASSVSGAYEQYF
many TRBJ1-1 TRBV6-1 - TGTGCCAGCACTGGCACAGGGACCCCGAACACTGAAGCTTTCTTT CASTGTGTPNTEAFF
many TRBJ1-5 TRBV20-1 - TGCAGTGCTAGAGTCCTTAATCAGCCCCAGCATTTT CSARVLNQPQHF
few TRBJ1-2 TRBV28 TRBD1 TGTGCCAGCAGTTCCTACCTTGGACAGGGGGAACTGGGTGGCTACACCTTC CASSSYLGQGELGGYTF
many TRBJ2-2 TRBV30 - TGTGCCTGGAAATTCATGGTGAACACCGGGGAGCTGTTTTTT CAWKFMVNTGELFF
- TRBJ1-2 TRBV29-1 - TGCAGCGTTGGACAGTACGATGGCTACACCTTC CSVGQYDGYTF
many TRBJ2-5 TRBV4-1 TRBD2 TGCGCCAGCAGCCATGCCCGGACTAGTTGGGAGGGAGAGACCCAGTACTTC CASSHARTSWEGETQYF
many TRBJ1-2 TRBV9 TRBD1 TGTGCCAGCAGCGCTTCGACAGGGACTGGCTACACCTTC CASSASTGTGYTF
- TRBJ2-7 TRBV15 - TGTGCCACCAGCAGTGACCCGGGGGAGCAGTACTTC CATSSDPGEQYF
many TRBJ2-7 TRBV7-9 TRBD2 TGTGCCAGCAGCCCGAGAGTCGGGGCGGGGGATAGTCCCTACGAGCAGTACTTC CASSPRVGAGDSPYEQYF
many TRBJ1-3 TRBV10-3 TRBD1 TGTGCCGTAAACAGGGGTTCTGGAAACACCATATATTTT CAVNRGSGNTIYF
many TRBJ1-1 TRBV6-2/TRBV6-3 - TGTGCCAGCAGTTACTCGGGACCCCCTGAAGCTTTCTTT CASSYSGPPEAFF
many TRBJ2-7 TRBV5-1 - TGCGCCAGCAGCACCTCGGAGGGGGCGAACGAGCAGTACTTC CASSTSEGANEQYF
- TRBJ2-2 TRBV19 TRBD2 TGTGCCAGTACTACCGGGACTAGCGGGATAGACACCGGGGAGCTGTTTTTT CASTTGTSGIDTGELFF
many TRBJ1-2 TRBV12-3/TRBV12-4 TRBD1 TGTGCCAGCCGACAGACAGGGATCCATGGCTACACCTTC CASRQTGIHGYTF
many TRBJ2-5 TRBV19 - TGTGCCAGTAGTTCAGACCCCGCCGCTTCGACCCAGTACTTC CASSSDPAASTQYF
many TRBJ2-7 TRBV12-3/TRBV12-4 - TGTGCCAGCAGTTTAGCGAGGGGAGAGCAGTACTTC CASSLARGEQYF
once TRBJ2-5 TRBV28 - TGTGCCAGCTGTCAGGGGTTAGCTCAGTACTTC CASCQGLAQYF
few TRBJ2-2 TRBV25-1 TRBD1 TGTGCCAGCAGTACCGATACAGGGGCGTTCACCGGGGAGCTGTTTTTT CASSTDTGAFTGELFF
many TRBJ2-7 TRBV2 - TGTGCCAGCAAAACGGGTGAGCAGTACTTC CASKTGEQYF
many TRBJ1-3 TRBV11-2 - TGTGCCAGCAGCGTTCGGACAGCCTCTGGAAACACCATATATTTT CASSVRTASGNTIYF
many TRBJ2-7 TRBV5-1 - TGCGCCAGCGGGGTAGGGGACAACTACGAGCAGTACTTC CASGVGDNYEQYF
many TRBJ2-7 TRBV5-1 - TGCGCCAGCAGCTTGGAAGGGAAAGGCTACGAGCAGTACTTC CASSLEGKGYEQYF
many TRBJ2-5 TRBV20-1 TRBD2 TGCAGTGCTAGTGTACTAGCGAAAGGCGAGACCCAGTACTTC CSASVLAKGETQYF
many TRBJ1-2 TRBV3-1 TRBD1 TGTGCCAGCAGCCAAGCCGGGACAGGCGGCTATGGCTACACCTTC CASSQAGTGGYGYTF
few TRBJ2-7 TRBV4-1 TRBD2 TGCGCCGGCAGCCACTCGGCGGGGGACTACGAGCAGTACTTC CAGSHSAGDYEQYF
- TRBJ2-1 TRBV4-3 TRBD2 TGCGCCAGCAGCCAAAACATGGCGGGAGGCCCCTACAATGAGCAGTTCTTC CASSQNMAGGPYNEQFF
many TRBJ1-1 TRBV12-5 - TGTGCTAGTGCCACGAATGGGATCACTGAAGCTTTCTTT CASATNGITEAFF
few TRBJ2-7 TRBV5-1 TRBD2 TGCGCCAGCAGCCCCGGGACTAGCGGGTCTAGCTCCTACGAGCAGTACTTC CASSPGTSGSSSYEQYF
many TRBJ1-1 TRBV6-2/TRBV6-3 TRBD1 TGTGCCAGCAGTTACCCCCCAGGGGGCGAAGCTTTCTTT CASSYPPGGEAFF
many TRBJ1-5 TRBV9 - TGTGCCAGCAGCGTAGGTTGGTCGGGCAATCAGCCCCAGCATTTT CASSVGWSGNQPQHF
many TRBJ2-2 TRBV12-3/TRBV12-4 TRBD2 TGTGCCAGCAGTTCTTCACGGGAGGGGAACACCGGGGAGCTGTTTTTT CASSSSREGNTGELFF
many TRBJ1-2 TRBV15 - TGTGCCACCAGCAGAGATCGAAGGCCAATCAGCGGCTACACCTTC CATSRDRRPISGYTF
many TRBJ2-7 TRBV28 - TGTGCCAGCAGTTATATGAGGGGCAACTACGAGCAGTACTTC CASSYMRGNYEQYF
- TRBJ2-7 TRBV6-2/TRBV6-3 TRBD1 TGTGCCAGCAGTTGGACAGGGACGGCCTACGAGCAGTACTTC CASSWTGTAYEQYF
many TRBJ1-1 TRBV7-8 - TGTGCCAGCAGCTCGTGGGGCACTGAAGCTTTCTTT CASSSWGTEAFF
few TRBJ2-5 TRBV3-1 - TGTGCCAGCAGCCACGGGGGACACCTATACCAAGAGACCCAGTACTTC CASSHGGHLYQETQYF
many TRBJ2-7 TRBV11-2 - TGTGCCAGCAGCTTAGGGTGGGACACAACCTACGAGCAGTACTTC CASSLGWDTTYEQYF
many TRBJ2-7 TRBV11-1 TRBD1 TGTGCCAGCAGCCCGGCCGGGACAGGGAACTACGAGCAGTACTTC CASSPAGTGNYEQYF
many TRBJ2-5 TRBV14 TRBD2 TGTGCCAGCAGCCAAGTCCGAGCGGGAGTGGAGACCCAGTACTTC CASSQVRAGVETQYF